This T cell receptor beta chain was sequenced in a study of shared clonotypes between healthy human individuals. Study observations and caveats: Between several donors, naive CD4 clonotypes were shared at a level of about 5.3%. The researchers took only blood, and tissue repertoires probably look different.

Comment on this clone: Its antigen is still unknown.

The CDR3 has 14 residues. J was trimmed by 2 bases and V by 5 bases; bases with no gene match: 4. CDR1 is SEHNR, CDR2 FQNEAQ, per germline (reference sequence). Sorted-subset replicate PCR reactions contained 150 to 200 ng DNA, corresponding to some 30,000 T cell genomes. Only in-frame clones appear in the TCRdb table, and some are missing; sequencing was by immunoSEQ multiplex PCR. Here the sample spans fewer than 1.8 million clones, approximately 98.5% being singletons. Sequenced sample: naive CD4+ T cells sorted from blood. Specified subset: CD45RA+ positively selected. The gene calls are TRBV7-9 and TRBJ2-5, with 8 bases matching TRBD1. This TCR was sampled from a man aged 25-40 years in good health. In DNA form, the CDR3 reads TGTGCCAGCAGCCAAGGGACAGGACAAGAGACCCAGTACTTC. It is translated as CASSQGTGQETQYF. The full variable domain, completed using reference TRBV7-9 and TRBJ2-5, is DTGVSQNPRHKITKRGQNVTFRCDPISEHNRLYWYRQTLGQGPEFLTYFQNEAQLEKSRLLSDRFSAERPKGSFSTLEIQRTEQGDSAMYLCASSQGTGQETQYFGPGTRLLVL.